The entry that follows covers one TCR beta chain sequence. The antigen this receptor binds is unknown. Base quality data are lacking; no much larger clone is found one base away. Receptors were amplified or captured by the immunoSEQ multiplex PCR assay. Sourced from immuneACCESS, this table was stored by TCRdb with only in-frame sequences that have V and J called. A share of the clones is absent; for the studies checked, an unresolved V gene accounts for under half, and the remainder has no known explanation. This sample lists about 4,700 clones; just under 80% were detected once. The ten top clones hold less than 5.5% of the sample. The sample comes from a study of chemoradiotherapy in HPV16-positive cancers (dated by TCRdb to 2021 to 2024). With respect to the entire study: Candidate HPV-specific T-cell clones and common TCR motifs were defined by functional T-cell assays performed on cells from two HPV16-positive patients. The candidate HPV-specific TCRs and motifs were subsequently tracked in TCR repertoires obtained from 86 patients with HPV-related cancers. The study asked whether T-cell immunity against the HPV oncoproteins E6 and E7 changes during chemoradiotherapy and whether it affects survival.

The CDR3 measures 17 amino acids from cysteine to phenylalanine. Only the CDR3 portion is preserved as DNA: 51 bases, with reading frame beginning at the first base. CDR1 and CDR2, looked up from the germline V gene (reference sequence), are SGHKS and YYEKEE. The germline V and J ends show losses of 5 bases and 3 bases respectively, and no gene match explains 12 bases of the junction. Because repertoires were sampled repeatedly during chemoradiotherapy, clonal expansion in the tumor microenvironment could be followed. General study outcomes and caveats: Expansion of candidate HPV-specific clones and E7-related TCR motifs was observed in the tumor microenvironment during treatment, whereas no such expansion was observed for non-HPV-specific T cells. Only a couple of HPV16-positive patients were used to derive the functional definition of HPV-specific T cells, and the survival association was reported for HPV16-positive patients. In HPV16-positive patients, expansion of HPV-responsive T cells during chemoradiotherapy was found to be associated with improved recurrence-free survival.

Material: tumor tissue, obtained from a patient who underwent chemoradiotherapy. The source is a human donor with HPV-associated anogenital cancer. The sequence links TRBV5-5 to TRBJ2-1; 9 junctional bases match TRBD1. The CDR3 here reads CASSERPDRGLYNEQFF. DNA sequence: TGTGCCAGCAGTGAACGTCCGGACAGGGGTCTCTACAATGAGCAGTTCTTC.